This T cell receptor beta chain was captured by sequencing in a study of shared clonotypes between healthy human individuals. This CDR3 region has 14 residues. Unmatched junction bases numbered 4, after V lost 8 bases and J lost 0 bases. In germline, CDR1 is MDHEN, CDR2 SYDVKM. Profiled with immunoSEQ multiplex PCR; TCRdb holds only in-frame clones, not every one. The sample lists roughly 700,000 clones, approximately 79% occurring once. The source of this sequence is a woman younger than 45 in good health. Sample: memory CD4+ T cells sorted from blood. Subset indicated: CD45RA-negative fraction. The V and J genes are TRBV28 and TRBJ1-3; 7 nucleotides match TRBD1. The CDR3 sequence: CASLRDSSGNTIYF. The CDR3 nucleotides are TGTGCCAGCCTACGGGACAGCTCTGGAAACACCATATATTTT. Using reference TRBV28 and TRBJ1-3 for the parts outside the CDR3, the full variable domain is DVKVTQSSRYLVKRTGEKVFLECVQDMDHENMFWYRQDPGLGLRLIYFSYDVKMKEKGDIPEGYSVSREKKERFSLILESASTNQTSMYLCASLRDSSGNTIYFGEGSWLTVV.